The 5 T cell receptor beta chains given below trace back to one sample, sequenced in a study of T cells in Graves' hyperthyroidism and ophthalmopathy. The investigators amplified TCR beta CDR3 regions from RNA transcripts. TCR CDR3 regions were first amplified by RT-PCR with HTBI primers. TCRdb processed the multiplex PCR reads anew with MiXCR; each CDR3 protein has one entry. The table includes fewer than 550,000 distinct CDR3 sequences, 15% to 18% detected once. Sequenced material: blood. The receptors here all came from a woman aged 18-30 years with Graves' hyperthyroidism.

Ten or more counts support this clonotype. The V gene is TRBV12-3 or TRBV12-4, the J gene TRBJ1-2; D gene ambiguous. Trimming shortened V by 3 bases and J by 6 bases, and 20 bases separated the two germline ends. This CDR3 is built from 16 residues. The CDR3 DNA reads TGTGCCAGCAGTTTCGGATCCTTCGGGGTAGCAGATGGCTACACCTTC. Protein product: CASSFGSFGVADGYTF.

The genes are TRBV28 and TRBJ1-2; 7 bases agree with TRBD1. The V and J ends lost 6 bases and 7 bases, in that order; junction bases with no gene match: 11. The CDR3 runs to 14 residues. Germline V lookup: CDR1 MDHEN, CDR2 SYDVKM. CDR3 loop: CASRQSSTGAGYTF. The CDR3 region has the DNA TGTGCCAGCAGACAAAGCAGTACAGGGGCTGGCTACACCTTC.

The chain links TRBV5-1 to TRBJ2-1; 9 nucleotides line up with TRBD1. Per the germline V gene, CDR1 is SGHRS and CDR2 is YFSETQ. The trim removed 0 bases at V and 10 bases at J, leaving 11 bases unmatched. The CDR3 contains 16 residues. The CDR3 DNA sequence: TGCGCCAGCAGCTTGGAACCGGGACAGGGTGCGCCCGAGCAGTTCTTC. Translation gives CASSLEPGQGAPEQFF.

The CDR3 region has the DNA TGCGCCAGCAGCTTGCGGGGGGGCGCGGGACACTATGGCTACACCTTC. Translated: CASSLRGGAGHYGYTF. The V gene is TRBV5-1, the J gene TRBJ1-2; possible D gene TRBD1, 6 bases. V was clipped by 1 base and J by 3 bases, with 16 bases between them. From germline, CDR1 is SGHRS and CDR2 YFSETQ. The CDR3 is 16 amino acids.

V gene TRBV5-6 combines with J gene TRBJ1-2, with 7 bases that match TRBD1. Germline-derived CDR1 and CDR2 are SGHDT and YYEEEE. V was clipped by 4 bases and J by 5 bases; unmatched bases: 11. The CDR3 has 15 amino acids. The CDR3 protein is CASSPRQGPWYGYTF. The DNA of the CDR3 is TGTGCCAGCAGCCCCAGACAGGGCCCCTGGTATGGCTACACCTTC.